At least ten counts were recorded for the clone carrying this T cell receptor beta chain. Its antigen is as yet unknown. These data are taken from a study of early T cells in non-severe SARS-CoV-2 infection. General study points: VDJdb matches were skewed toward anti-spike CD8 T cell responses.

The germline gives CDR1 MNHEY, CDR2 SVGAGI. This CDR3 contains 14 residues. J gave up 3 bases and V 5 bases, and 4 bases lay outside the gene matches. The library protocol tagged individual cDNA molecules with unique molecular identifiers. TCRdb analysed the 5' RACE reads with MiXCR anew, one entry per CDR3 protein. The table lists 100,000 to 140,000 distinct CDR3 sequences, around 10% of them singletons. The sequenced material came from whole blood. This clonotype was obtained from an adult who was a healthcare worker with PCR-confirmed SARS-CoV-2 infection or an uninfected control (not recorded which). The chain links TRBV6-5 to TRBJ2-7; 10 bases align to TRBD2. The CDR3 loop is CASSATSGYYEQYF. CDR3 nucleotides: TGTGCCAGCAGTGCGACTAGCGGGTACTACGAGCAGTACTTC.